This T cell receptor beta chain was identified during a study of identifying expanded T cells in peripheral blood. Points on this clone: What it binds is not known.

Germline V gene sequence: CDR1 LNHDA, CDR2 SQIVND (reference sequence). The V end lost 5 bases, the J end lost 3 bases, and 16 bases lay between the germline ends. The CDR3 sequence is 15 residues long. Broader study findings: Technical replicates showed around 1.2 changed clones; two weeks approximately 15; four weeks 19. Variance in clone template counts between approximately 2-week samples significantly increased with total template count across all healthy donors.

No infections or other immune events were documented during collection. Some clones are missing from TCRdb's copy, which holds only in-frame ones; the method was immunoSEQ multiplex PCR. Among 70,000 to 100,000 clones listed, around nine tenths were seen once. Sequencing input: blood. This chain uses TRBV19 with TRBJ1-1; no firm D call. The TCR sequence derives from a person aged 18 to 75 in good health. The CDR3 coding sequence is TGTGCCAGTAGTCCTACGCAAGCTGCGGACACTGAAGCTTTCTTT. Its translation is CASSPTQAADTEAFF.